A single sample gave rise to the 5 T cell receptor beta chains below, sequenced in a study of shared clonotypes between healthy human individuals. Cells designated naive CD8 were CD45RO-negative and were positively selected for CCR7, with terminally differentiated effector memory CD45RA+ cells excluded. Generated by immunoSEQ multiplex PCR, the TCRdb table keeps only in-frame clones and is missing some. The sample consists of approximately 2,200,000 clones, 85% to 95% of them appearing once. The sequenced sample consisted of naive CD8+ T cells from PBMCs. The receptors were sampled from a young man in good health. Some clones in this sample may be carry-over from other donors' samples.

A note on this clone: Other DNA variants within this sample encode the same CDR3. The V gene is TRBV7-9, the J gene TRBJ1-1; D ambiguous. V lost 1 base to trimming and J lost 1 base, with 7 bases between them. This CDR3 contains 14 residues. Per germline, CDR1 SEHNR and CDR2 FQNEAQ (reference sequence). In DNA, the CDR3 is TGTGCCAGCAGCTTAGTAGGCTCGAACACTGAAGCTTTCTTT. It codes for CASSLVGSNTEAFF.

In its sample, this clone was seen once. J is TRBJ2-6 and V is TRBV9; D gene unclear. The CDR3 has 16 residues. Trimming left V 0 bases short and J 4 bases short, with 11 bases between. CDR1 and CDR2 (germline): SGDLS, YYNGEE. CDR3 loop: CASSVAGKTGANVLTF. DNA for the CDR3: TGTGCCAGCAGCGTAGCTGGAAAGACAGGGGCCAACGTCCTGACTTTC.

The chain employs TRBV6-1 and TRBJ1-5; TRBD1 is a possible D gene (6 bases). CDR1 is MNHNS, CDR2 SASEGT, per germline. The V gene lost 1 base and the J gene lost 6 bases, with 22 bases spanning the gap. The CDR3 has 18 amino acids. CDR3 protein: CASSEEKGGQLLGQPQHF. CDR3 nucleotide sequence: TGTGCCAGCAGTGAAGAAAAGGGGGGCCAGCTATTAGGTCAGCCCCAGCATTTT.

The rearrangement uses TRBV4-1 and TRBJ1-3; D perhaps matches TRBD1 (5 bases). Germline V gene sequence: CDR1 MGHRA, CDR2 YSYEKL. There are 16 residues in the CDR3. The V end lost 0 bases, the J end lost 0 bases, and 9 bases lay between the germline ends. The CDR3 spells CASSQDRGTSGNTIYF. In nucleotides, the CDR3 is TGCGCCAGCAGCCAAGATCGGGGGACCTCTGGAAACACCATATATTTT.

The rearrangement links TRBV18 to TRBJ2-7, with D possibly being TRBD2 (6 bases). The CDR3 runs to 15 residues. V was cut by 3 bases and J by 6 bases, with 18 bases left in between. Germline V gene data show CDR1 as KGHSH and CDR2 as LQKENI. The CDR3 loop is CASSPPTGDESEQYF. The CDR3 bases are TGTGCCAGCTCACCCCCAACGGGGGATGAATCCGAGCAGTACTTC.